This T cell receptor beta chain is from a study of T cell repertoires in cytomegalovirus infection. Points on this clonotype: Its antigen is unknown.

The CDR3 has 15 residues. V shed 3 bases and J 4 bases; nucleotides not matched to a gene: 6. Germline V lookup: CDR1 SNHLY, CDR2 FYNNEI. TCRdb reanalysed the reads using MiXCR and keeps one entry per CDR3 protein. The sample contains some 350,000 distinct CDR3 sequences, around 29% of which appear only once. Study conclusions and caveats: The study found HLA-C-restricted CMV-specific TCR beta clonotypes dominating the ex vivo response. The cumulative frequency of public TCR beta families distinguished individuals who carried CMV together with the relevant HLA.

V is TRBV2 and J is TRBJ2-1; 7 bases line up with TRBD2. The receptor was isolated from a human donor in good health (CMV status not recorded). Some clones in this sample may be carry-over from other donors' samples. Sequences were derived from cultured PBMCs, sampled from culture after CMV antigen stimulation. DNA of the CDR3: TGTGCCAGCAGTGATGAGGCGGGGGTATACAATGAGCAGTTCTTC. Its translation: CASSDEAGVYNEQFF. Full variable domain (rest looked up from reference TRBV2 and TRBJ2-1): EPEVTQTPSHQVTQMGQEVILRCVPISNHLYFYWYRQILGQKVEFLVSFYNNEISEKSEIFDDQFSVERPDGSNFTLKIRSTKLEDSAMYFCASSDEAGVYNEQFFGPGTRLTVL.